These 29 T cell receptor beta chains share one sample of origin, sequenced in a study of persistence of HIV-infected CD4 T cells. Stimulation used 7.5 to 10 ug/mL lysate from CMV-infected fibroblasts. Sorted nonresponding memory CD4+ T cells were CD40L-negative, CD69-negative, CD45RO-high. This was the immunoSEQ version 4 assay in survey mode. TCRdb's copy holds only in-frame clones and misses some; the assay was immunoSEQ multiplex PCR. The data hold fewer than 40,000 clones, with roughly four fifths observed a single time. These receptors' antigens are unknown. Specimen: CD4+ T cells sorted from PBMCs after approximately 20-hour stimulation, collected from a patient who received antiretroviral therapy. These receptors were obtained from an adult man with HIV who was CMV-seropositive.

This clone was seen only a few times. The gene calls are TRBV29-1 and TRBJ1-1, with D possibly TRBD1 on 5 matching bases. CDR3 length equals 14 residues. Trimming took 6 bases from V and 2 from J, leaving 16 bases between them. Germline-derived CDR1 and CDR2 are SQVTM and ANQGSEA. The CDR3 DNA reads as TGCAGCGTCGCCTGGGGGAGAAGCAACACTGAAGCTTTCTTT. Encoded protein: CSVAWGRSNTEAFF.

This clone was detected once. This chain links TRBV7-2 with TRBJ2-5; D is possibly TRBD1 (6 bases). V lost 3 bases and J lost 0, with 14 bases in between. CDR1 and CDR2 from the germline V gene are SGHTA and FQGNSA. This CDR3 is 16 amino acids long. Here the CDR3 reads CASSFATGTYQETQYF. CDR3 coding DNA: TGTGCCAGCAGCTTTGCAACAGGGACGTACCAAGAGACCCAGTACTTC.

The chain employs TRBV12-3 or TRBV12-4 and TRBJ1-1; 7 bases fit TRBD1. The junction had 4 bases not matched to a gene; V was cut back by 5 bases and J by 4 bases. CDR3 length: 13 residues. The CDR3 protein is CASSRQGGTEAFF. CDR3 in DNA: TGTGCCAGCAGTAGACAGGGAGGCACTGAAGCTTTCTTT.

The CDR3 here is CASSLDSSYNEQFF. CDR3 sequence (DNA): TGTGCCAGCAGCTTAGACAGCTCCTACAATGAGCAGTTCTTC. The chain links TRBV7-3 to TRBJ2-1; perhaps TRBD1 as D (5 bases). V was shortened by 2 bases and J by 0 bases, with 5 bases between the two germline ends. The V gene's germline CDR1 is SGHTA and CDR2 FQGTGA. The CDR3 covers 14 residues.

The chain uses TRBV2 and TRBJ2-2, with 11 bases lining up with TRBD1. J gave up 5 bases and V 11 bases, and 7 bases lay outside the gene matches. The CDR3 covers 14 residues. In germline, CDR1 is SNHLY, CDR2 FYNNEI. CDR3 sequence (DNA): TGTGCCGCGCGGACAGGGGGCCGAACCGGGGAGCTGTTTTTT. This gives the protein CAARTGGRTGELFF.

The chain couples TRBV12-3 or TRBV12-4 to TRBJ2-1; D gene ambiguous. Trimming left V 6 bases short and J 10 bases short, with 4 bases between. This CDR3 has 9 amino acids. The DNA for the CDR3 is TGTGCCAGCAGCCCCGAGCAGTTCTTC. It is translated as CASSPEQFF.

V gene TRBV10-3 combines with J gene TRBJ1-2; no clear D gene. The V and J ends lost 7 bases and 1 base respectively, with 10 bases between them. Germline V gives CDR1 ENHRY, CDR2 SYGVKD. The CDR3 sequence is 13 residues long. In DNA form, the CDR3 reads TGTGCCATCACCCTGACATTTAACTATGGCTACACCTTC. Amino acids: CAITLTFNYGYTF.

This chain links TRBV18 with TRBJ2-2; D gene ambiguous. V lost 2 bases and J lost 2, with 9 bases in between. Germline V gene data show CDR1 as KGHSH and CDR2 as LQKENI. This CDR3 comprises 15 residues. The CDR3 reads CASSPGSGNTGELFF. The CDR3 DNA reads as TGTGCCAGCTCACCAGGTTCAGGAAACACCGGGGAGCTGTTTTTT.

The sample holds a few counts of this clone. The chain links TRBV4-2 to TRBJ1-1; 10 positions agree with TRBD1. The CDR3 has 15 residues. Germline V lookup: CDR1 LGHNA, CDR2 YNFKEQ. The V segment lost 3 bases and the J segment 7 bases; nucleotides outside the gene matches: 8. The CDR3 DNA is TGTGCCAGCAGCCAGAACCGGGGACAGGGGTTTGAAGCTTTCTTT. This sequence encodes CASSQNRGQGFEAFF.

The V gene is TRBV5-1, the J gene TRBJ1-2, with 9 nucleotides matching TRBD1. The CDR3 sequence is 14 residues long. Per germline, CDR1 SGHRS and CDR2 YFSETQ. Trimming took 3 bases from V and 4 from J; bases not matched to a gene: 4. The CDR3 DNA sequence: TGCGCCAGCAGCTCATGGACAGGGGCCTATGGCTACACCTTC. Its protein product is CASSSWTGAYGYTF.

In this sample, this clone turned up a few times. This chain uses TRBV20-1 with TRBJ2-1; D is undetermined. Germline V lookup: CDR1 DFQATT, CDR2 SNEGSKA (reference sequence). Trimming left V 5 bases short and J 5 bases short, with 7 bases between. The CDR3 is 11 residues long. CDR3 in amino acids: CSADNHNEQFF. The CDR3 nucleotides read TGCAGTGCTGACAACCACAATGAGCAGTTCTTC.

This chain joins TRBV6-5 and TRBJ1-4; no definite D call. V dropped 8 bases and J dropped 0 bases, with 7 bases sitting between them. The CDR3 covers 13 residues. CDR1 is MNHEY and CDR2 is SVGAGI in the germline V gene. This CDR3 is CASADATNEKLFF. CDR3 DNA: TGTGCCAGCGCAGACGCAACTAATGAAAAACTGTTTTTT.

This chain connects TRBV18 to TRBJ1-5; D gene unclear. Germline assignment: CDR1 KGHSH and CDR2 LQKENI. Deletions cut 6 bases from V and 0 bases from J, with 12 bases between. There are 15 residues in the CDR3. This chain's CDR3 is CASSPDGYSNQPQHF. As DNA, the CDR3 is TGTGCCAGCTCCCCCGACGGGTATAGCAATCAGCCCCAGCATTTT.

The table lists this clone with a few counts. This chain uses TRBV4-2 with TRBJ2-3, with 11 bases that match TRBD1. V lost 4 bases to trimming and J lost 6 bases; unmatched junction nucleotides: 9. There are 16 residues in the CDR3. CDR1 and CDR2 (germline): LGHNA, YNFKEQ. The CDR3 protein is CASSPWTGGTKDTQYF. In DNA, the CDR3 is TGTGCCAGCAGCCCCTGGACAGGGGGCACTAAGGATACGCAGTATTTT.

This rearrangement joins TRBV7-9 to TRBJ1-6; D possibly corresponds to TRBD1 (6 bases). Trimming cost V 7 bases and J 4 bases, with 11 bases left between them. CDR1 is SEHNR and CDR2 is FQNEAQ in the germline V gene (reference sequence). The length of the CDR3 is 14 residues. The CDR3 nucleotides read TGTGCCAGCACCCGAGGGGGATATAATTCACCCCTCCACTTT. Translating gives CASTRGGYNSPLHF. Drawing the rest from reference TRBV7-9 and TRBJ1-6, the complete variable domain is DTGVSQNPRHKITKRGQNVTFRCDPISEHNRLYWYRQTLGQGPEFLTYFQNEAQLEKSRLLSDRFSAERPKGSFSTLEIQRTEQGDSAMYLCASTRGGYNSPLHFGNGTRLTVT.

CDR3 sequence: CASSPRTGDSYEQYF. CDR3 coding DNA: TGTGCCAGCTCACCCCGGACAGGTGACTCCTACGAGCAGTACTTC. The J gene is TRBJ2-7, the V gene TRBV18; 7 bases are a match to TRBD1. The length of the CDR3 is 15 residues. Germline V gene data show CDR1 as KGHSH and CDR2 as LQKENI. After removal of 3 bases from V and 0 bases from J, the junction contained 5 bases not matched to a gene. The full variable domain, rest sourced from reference TRBV18 and TRBJ2-7, is NAGVMQNPRHLVRRRGQEARLRCSPMKGHSHVYWYRQLPEEGLKFMVYLQKENIIDESGMPKERFSAEFPKEGPSILRIQQVVRGDSAAYFCASSPRTGDSYEQYFGPGTRLTVT.

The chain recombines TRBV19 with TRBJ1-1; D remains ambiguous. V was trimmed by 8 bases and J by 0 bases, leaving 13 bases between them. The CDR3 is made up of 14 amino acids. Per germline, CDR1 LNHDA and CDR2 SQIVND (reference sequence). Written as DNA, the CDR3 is TGTGCCAGTTCTTCACACAGCATGAACACTGAAGCTTTCTTT. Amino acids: CASSSHSMNTEAFF.

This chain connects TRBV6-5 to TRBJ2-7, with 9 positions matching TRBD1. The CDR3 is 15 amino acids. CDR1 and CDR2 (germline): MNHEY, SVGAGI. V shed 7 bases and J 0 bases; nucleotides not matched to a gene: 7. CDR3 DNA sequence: TGTGCCAGCAAACAGGACAGGGGCAGCTCCTACGAGCAGTACTTC. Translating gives CASKQDRGSSYEQYF.

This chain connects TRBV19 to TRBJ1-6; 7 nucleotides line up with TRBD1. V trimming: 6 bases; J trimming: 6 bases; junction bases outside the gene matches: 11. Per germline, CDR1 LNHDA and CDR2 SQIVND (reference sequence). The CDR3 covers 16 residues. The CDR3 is CASSAKRTGSNSPLHF. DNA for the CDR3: TGTGCCAGTAGCGCTAAGAGGACAGGATCTAATTCACCCCTCCACTTT.

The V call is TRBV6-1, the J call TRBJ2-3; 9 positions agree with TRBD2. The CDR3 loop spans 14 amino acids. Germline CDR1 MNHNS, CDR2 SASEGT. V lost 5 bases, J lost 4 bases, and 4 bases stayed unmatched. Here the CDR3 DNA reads TGTGCCAGCAGTATGGGACTAGCCGCAGATACGCAGTATTTT. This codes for CASSMGLAADTQYF.

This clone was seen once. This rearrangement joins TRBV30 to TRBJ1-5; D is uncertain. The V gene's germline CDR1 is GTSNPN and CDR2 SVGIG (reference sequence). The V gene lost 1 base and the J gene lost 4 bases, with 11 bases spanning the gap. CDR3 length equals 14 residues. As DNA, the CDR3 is TGTGCCTGGAGTGGGGCCAGCCTAAATCAGCCCCAGCATTTT. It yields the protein CAWSGASLNQPQHF.

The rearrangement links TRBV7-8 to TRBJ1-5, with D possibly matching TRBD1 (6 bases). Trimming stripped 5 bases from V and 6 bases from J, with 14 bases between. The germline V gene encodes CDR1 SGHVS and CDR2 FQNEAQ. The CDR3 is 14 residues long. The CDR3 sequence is CASSGPGVGQPQHF. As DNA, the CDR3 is TGTGCCAGCAGCGGTCCAGGGGTCGGTCAGCCCCAGCATTTT.

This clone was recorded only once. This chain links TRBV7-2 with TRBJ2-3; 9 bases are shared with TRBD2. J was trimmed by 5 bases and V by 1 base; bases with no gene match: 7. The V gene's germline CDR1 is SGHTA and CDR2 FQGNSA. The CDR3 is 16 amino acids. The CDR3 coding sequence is TGTGCCAGCAGCTTAGACGGGCGGGGGGGCCGAGATACGCAGTATTTT. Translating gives CASSLDGRGGRDTQYF.

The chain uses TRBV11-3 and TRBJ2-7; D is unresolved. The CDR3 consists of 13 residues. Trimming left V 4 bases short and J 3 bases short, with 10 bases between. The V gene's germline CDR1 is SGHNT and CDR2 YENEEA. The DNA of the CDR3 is TGTGCCAGCAGCTCCCGAAAAGACTACGAGCAGTACTTC. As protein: CASSSRKDYEQYF.

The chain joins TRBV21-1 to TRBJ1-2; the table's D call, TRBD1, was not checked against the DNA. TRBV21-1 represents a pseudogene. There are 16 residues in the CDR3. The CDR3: CASSKAPPTNNYGYTF. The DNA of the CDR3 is TGTGCCAGCAGCAAAGCCCCTCCGACAAATAACTATGGCTACACCTTC.

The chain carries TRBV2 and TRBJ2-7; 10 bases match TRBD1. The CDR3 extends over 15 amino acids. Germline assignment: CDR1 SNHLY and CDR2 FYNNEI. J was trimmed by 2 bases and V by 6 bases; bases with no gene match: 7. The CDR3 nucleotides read TGTGCCAGCAGCCTCCGGGACAGGGGCCCCTACGAGCAGTACTTC. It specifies CASSLRDRGPYEQYF.

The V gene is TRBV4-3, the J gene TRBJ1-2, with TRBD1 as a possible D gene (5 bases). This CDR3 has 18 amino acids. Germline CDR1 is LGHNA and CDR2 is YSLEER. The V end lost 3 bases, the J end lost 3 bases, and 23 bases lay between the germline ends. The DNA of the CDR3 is TGCGCCAGCAGCCAGGTGGGGACCGGGGAGGGAAGGGACTATGGCTACACCTTC. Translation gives CASSQVGTGEGRDYGYTF.

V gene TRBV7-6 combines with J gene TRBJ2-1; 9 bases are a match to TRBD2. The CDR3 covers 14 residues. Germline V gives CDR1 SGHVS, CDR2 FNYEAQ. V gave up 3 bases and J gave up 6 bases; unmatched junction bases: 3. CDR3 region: CASSFGGGANEQFF. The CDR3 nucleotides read TGTGCCAGCAGCTTTGGCGGGGGGGCCAATGAGCAGTTCTTC.

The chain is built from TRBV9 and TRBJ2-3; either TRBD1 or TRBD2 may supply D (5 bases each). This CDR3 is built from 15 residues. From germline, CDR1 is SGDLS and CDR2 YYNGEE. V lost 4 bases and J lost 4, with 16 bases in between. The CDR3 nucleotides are TGTGCCAGCAGCCGTTCCGGGACCGCAGCAGATACGCAGTATTTT. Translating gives CASSRSGTAADTQYF.